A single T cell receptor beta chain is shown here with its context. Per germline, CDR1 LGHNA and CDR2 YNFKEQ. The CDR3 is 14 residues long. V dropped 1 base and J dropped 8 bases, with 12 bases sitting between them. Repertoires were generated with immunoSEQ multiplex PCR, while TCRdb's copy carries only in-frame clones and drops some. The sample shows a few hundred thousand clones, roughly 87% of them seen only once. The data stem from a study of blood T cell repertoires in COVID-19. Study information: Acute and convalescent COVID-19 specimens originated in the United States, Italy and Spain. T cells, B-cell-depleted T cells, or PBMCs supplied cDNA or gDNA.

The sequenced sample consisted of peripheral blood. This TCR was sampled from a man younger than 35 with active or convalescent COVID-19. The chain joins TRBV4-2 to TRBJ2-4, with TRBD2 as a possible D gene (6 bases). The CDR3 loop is CASSQVAGRDIQYF. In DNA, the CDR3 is TGTGCCAGCAGCCAAGTGGCGGGGCGGGACATTCAGTACTTC.